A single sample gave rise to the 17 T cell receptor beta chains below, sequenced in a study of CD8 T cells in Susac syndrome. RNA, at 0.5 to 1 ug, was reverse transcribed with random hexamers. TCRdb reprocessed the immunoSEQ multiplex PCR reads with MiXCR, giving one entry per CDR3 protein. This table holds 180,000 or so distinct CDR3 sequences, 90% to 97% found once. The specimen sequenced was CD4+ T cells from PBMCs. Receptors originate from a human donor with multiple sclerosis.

The CDR3 DNA is TGCAGTGCCCCCCAGCTTTCCCTTAGCACAGATACGCAGTATTTT. Residues: CSAPQLSLSTDTQYF. This chain joins TRBV20-1 and TRBJ2-3; D is uncertain. V was trimmed by 6 bases and J by 0 bases, leaving 16 bases between them. From germline, CDR1 is DFQATT and CDR2 SNEGSKA (reference sequence). This CDR3 is 15 amino acids long.

CDR3 sequence (DNA): TGCGCCAGCAGCGGGACAGCTACGAACACCGGGGAGCTGTTTTTT. Protein: CASSGTATNTGELFF. The chain carries TRBV5-1 and TRBJ2-2, with 7 bases lining up with TRBD1. Germline lookup yields CDR1 SGHRS and CDR2 YFSETQ. J gave up 0 bases and V 4 bases, and 3 bases lay outside the gene matches. The CDR3 has 15 residues.

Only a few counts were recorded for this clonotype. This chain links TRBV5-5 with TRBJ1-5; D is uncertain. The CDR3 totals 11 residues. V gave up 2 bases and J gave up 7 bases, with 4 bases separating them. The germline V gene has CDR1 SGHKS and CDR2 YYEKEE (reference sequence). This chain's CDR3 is CASSFGQPQHF. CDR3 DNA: TGTGCCAGCAGCTTTGGGCAGCCCCAGCATTTT.

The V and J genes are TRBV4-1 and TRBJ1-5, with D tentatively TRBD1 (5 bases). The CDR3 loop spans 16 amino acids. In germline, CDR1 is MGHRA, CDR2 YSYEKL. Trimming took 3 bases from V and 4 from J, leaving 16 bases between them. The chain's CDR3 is CASSHSAREGNQPQHF. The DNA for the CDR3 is TGCGCCAGCAGCCATAGTGCCAGGGAGGGGAATCAGCCCCAGCATTTT.

CDR3 loop: CSAHGVDSGRTEAFF. The CDR3 DNA is TGCAGCGCCCATGGGGTGGACAGTGGGCGGACTGAAGCTTTCTTT. This sequence joins TRBV29-1 and TRBJ1-1; tentative D call: TRBD1 (6 bases). This CDR3 is built from 15 residues. Germline V CDR1 and CDR2: SQVTM, ANQGSEA. The ends were cut back, 7 bases at V and 5 bases at J, with 23 bases in the middle.

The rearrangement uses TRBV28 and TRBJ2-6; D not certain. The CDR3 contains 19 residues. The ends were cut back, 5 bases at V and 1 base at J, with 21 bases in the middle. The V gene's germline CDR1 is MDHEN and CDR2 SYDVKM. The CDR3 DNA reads TGTGCCAGCAGTCCCTTGAGAGCCGTATTTTCTTCTGGGGCCAACGTCCTGACTTTC. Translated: CASSPLRAVFSSGANVLTF.

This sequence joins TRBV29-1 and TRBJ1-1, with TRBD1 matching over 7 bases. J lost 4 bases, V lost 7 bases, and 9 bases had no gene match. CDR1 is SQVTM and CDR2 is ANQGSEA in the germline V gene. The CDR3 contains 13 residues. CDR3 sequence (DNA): TGCAGCGGTACAACAGGGGCGATCACTGAAGCTTTCTTT. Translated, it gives CSGTTGAITEAFF.

CDR3 DNA sequence: TGTGCCAGCAGGGAAAGTACTGGAAACACCATATATTTT. Protein sequence: CASRESTGNTIYF. The chain uses TRBV3-1 and TRBJ1-3, with unresolved D. Deletions cut 6 bases from V and 2 bases from J, with 8 bases between. Per the germline V gene, CDR1 is LGHDT and CDR2 is YNNKEL (reference sequence). CDR3 size: 13 residues.

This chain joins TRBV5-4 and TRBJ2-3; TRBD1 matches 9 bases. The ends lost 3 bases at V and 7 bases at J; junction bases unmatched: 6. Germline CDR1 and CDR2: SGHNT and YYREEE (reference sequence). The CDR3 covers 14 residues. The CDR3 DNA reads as TGTGCCAGCAGCTCCGGGACAGGGACAAATACGCAGTATTTT. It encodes CASSSGTGTNTQYF.

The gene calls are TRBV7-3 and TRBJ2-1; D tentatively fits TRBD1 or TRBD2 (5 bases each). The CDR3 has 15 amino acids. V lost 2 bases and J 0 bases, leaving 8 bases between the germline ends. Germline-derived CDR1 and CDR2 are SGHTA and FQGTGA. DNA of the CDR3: TGTGCCAGCAGCTTAGAGGGGAACTCCTACAATGAGCAGTTCTTC. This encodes CASSLEGNSYNEQFF.

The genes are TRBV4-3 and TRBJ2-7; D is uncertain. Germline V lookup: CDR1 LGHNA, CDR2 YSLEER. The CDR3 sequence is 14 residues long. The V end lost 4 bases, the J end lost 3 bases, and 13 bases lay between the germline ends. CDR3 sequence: CASSPFSHDYEQYF. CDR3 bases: TGCGCCAGCAGCCCCTTTTCCCATGACTACGAGCAGTACTTC.

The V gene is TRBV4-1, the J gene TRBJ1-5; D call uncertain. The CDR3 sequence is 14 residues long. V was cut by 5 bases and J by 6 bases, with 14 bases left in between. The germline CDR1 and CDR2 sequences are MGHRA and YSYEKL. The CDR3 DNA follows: TGCGCCAGCAGCGAGTCTATCGTCCCTCAGCCCCAGCATTTT. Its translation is CASSESIVPQPQHF.

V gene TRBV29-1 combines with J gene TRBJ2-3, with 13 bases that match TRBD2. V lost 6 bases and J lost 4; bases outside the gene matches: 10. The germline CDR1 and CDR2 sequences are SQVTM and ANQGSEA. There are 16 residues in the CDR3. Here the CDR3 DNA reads TGCAGCGTCAACCCATTCACTAGCGGGGGGGCAGATACGCAGTATTTT. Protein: CSVNPFTSGGADTQYF.

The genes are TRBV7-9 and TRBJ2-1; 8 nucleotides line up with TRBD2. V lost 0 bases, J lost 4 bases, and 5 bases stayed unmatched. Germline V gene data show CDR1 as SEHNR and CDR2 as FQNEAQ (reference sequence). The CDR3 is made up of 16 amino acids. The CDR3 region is CASSLALAGTYNEQFF. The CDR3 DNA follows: TGTGCCAGCAGCTTAGCTTTAGCGGGGACATACAATGAGCAGTTCTTC.

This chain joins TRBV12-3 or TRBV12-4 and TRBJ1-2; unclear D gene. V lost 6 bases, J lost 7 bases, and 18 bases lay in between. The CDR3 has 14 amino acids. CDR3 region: CASRTGAVRSGYTF. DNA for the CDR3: TGTGCCAGCAGGACCGGAGCGGTGAGAAGTGGCTACACCTTC.

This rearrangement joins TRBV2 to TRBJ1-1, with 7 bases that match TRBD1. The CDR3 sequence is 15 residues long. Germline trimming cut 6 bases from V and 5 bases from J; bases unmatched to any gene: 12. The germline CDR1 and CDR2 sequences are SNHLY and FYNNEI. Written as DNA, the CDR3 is TGTGCCAGCAGACCACCGACAGGGATGTCTACTGAAGCTTTCTTT. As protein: CASRPPTGMSTEAFF.

Here the CDR3 DNA reads TGCAGCGTTGATCAGGGGGCGAGGAATGAGCAGTTCTTC. Residues: CSVDQGARNEQFF. This chain joins TRBV29-1 and TRBJ2-1; 8 positions agree with TRBD1. This CDR3 is built from 13 residues. Losses at the gene ends were 3 bases for V and 7 bases for J; bases not matched to a gene: 5. CDR1 and CDR2 from the germline V gene are SQVTM and ANQGSEA.